This T cell receptor beta chain was observed in a study of OX40 agonist ivuxolimab in advanced cancers. Study-wide background: Participants could have had prior anti-PD-1, anti-PD-L1 or anti-CTLA-4 therapy, and approximately 37% had some.

In regard to this clone: The antigen is undetermined.

Germline assignment: CDR1 SGHTA and CDR2 FQGTGA. Trimming took off 8 bases at V and 2 bases at J, with 14 bases between the two ends. The CDR3 consists of 14 residues. The protocol was immunoSEQ multiplex PCR, while the TCRdb copy is restricted to in-frame clones and leaves out a portion. Here the sample spans 65,000 to 85,000 clones, approximately 81% being singletons. General study points: Partial responders dosed at 0.1-3.0 mg/kg displayed clonal expansion ranking among the lowest.

The clonotype was recovered from an adult with an advanced solid tumor such as melanoma, head and neck, liver or kidney cancer. The sequencing here drew on CD4+ or CD8+ T cells sorted from blood, taken in a trial of the OX40 agonist ivuxolimab. The J gene is TRBJ2-3, the V gene TRBV7-3, with D unresolved. CDR3 DNA sequence: TGTGCCAGCGGCATAAGTCCAGCCACAGATACGCAGTATTTT. This encodes CASGISPATDTQYF.